The sample holds one count of the clone carrying this TCR beta chain. This sample was included in a study of T cell responses to AZD1222 COVID-19 vaccine. Repertoires were generated with immunoSEQ multiplex PCR, while TCRdb's copy carries only in-frame clones and drops some. In the table there are around 110,000 clones, 70% to 90% of which are singletons. The germline gives CDR1 SGHRS, CDR2 YFSETQ. The CDR3 is made up of 17 amino acids. With 0 bases removed from V and 0 bases from J, the gap between germline ends came to 10 bases. This TCR was recovered from an adult in good health. The sequences come from peripheral blood, collected on day 0 of MenACWY control vaccination. The gene calls are TRBV5-1 and TRBJ2-6; D unresolved. CDR3 region: CASSLVPILSGANVLTF. The CDR3, as DNA: TGCGCCAGCAGCTTGGTACCGATCCTCTCTGGGGCCAACGTCCTGACTTTC. Using reference TRBV5-1 and TRBJ2-6 for the parts outside the CDR3, the full variable domain is KAGVTQTPRYLIKTRGQQVTLSCSPISGHRSVSWYQQTPGQGLQFLFEYFSETQRNKGNFPGRFSGRQFSNSRSEMNVSTLELGDSALYLCASSLVPILSGANVLTFGAGSRLTVL.